A single sample gave rise to the 29 T cell receptor beta chains below, sequenced in a study of blood T cell repertoires in COVID-19. TCRdb's copy holds only in-frame clones and misses some; the assay was immunoSEQ multiplex PCR. The top ten clones hold about 6.5% of a sample with under 200,000 clones, around 83% of them seen once. The sequenced sample consisted of peripheral blood. The receptors stem from a woman aged 80 or over in a cohort sampled during active or convalescent COVID-19.

This sequence joins TRBV2 and TRBJ1-1, with TRBD1 matching 10 bases. The CDR3 has 16 amino acids. Germline values: CDR1 SNHLY, CDR2 FYNNEI. With 10 bases clipped from V and 0 bases from J, the junction kept 11 bases outside the gene matches. CDR3 residues: CATTRDRGVMNTEAFF. DNA for the CDR3: TGTGCCACTACACGGGACAGGGGAGTGATGAACACTGAAGCTTTCTTT.

This sequence joins TRBV5-4 and TRBJ1-1, with D unclear. Germline lookup yields CDR1 SGHNT and CDR2 YYREEE (reference sequence). V was trimmed by 0 bases and J by 4 bases, leaving 4 bases between them. The CDR3 extends over 12 amino acids. Here the CDR3 reads CASSLGSTEAFF. The CDR3 DNA reads as TGTGCCAGCAGCTTGGGGAGCACTGAAGCTTTCTTT.

The V call is TRBV18, the J call TRBJ1-3; D gene unclear. The CDR3 runs to 15 residues. Germline V lookup: CDR1 KGHSH, CDR2 LQKENI. The germline V and J ends were trimmed by 2 bases and 5 bases, with 13 bases remaining between them. The CDR3 protein is CASSPSSFQRNTIYF. The CDR3 bases are TGTGCCAGCTCACCATCGAGTTTTCAAAGAAACACCATATATTTT.

The chain uses TRBV3-1 (or the pseudogene TRBV3-2) and TRBJ1-2, with no clear D. The germline V gene encodes CDR1 LGHDT and CDR2 YNNKEL (reference sequence). The CDR3 is made up of 15 amino acids. V dropped 3 bases and J dropped 4 bases, with 15 bases sitting between them. The CDR3 DNA reads TGTGCCAGCAGCCACGGCGGCCACGCGGGCTATGGCTACACCTTC. The encoded protein is CASSHGGHAGYGYTF.

V gene TRBV11-3 combines with J gene TRBJ2-3; 8 bases are a match to TRBD2. J gave up 8 bases and V 6 bases, and 19 bases lay outside the gene matches. The CDR3 has 17 residues. Germline CDR1 SGHNT, CDR2 YENEEA. Written as DNA, the CDR3 is TGTGCCAGCAGTAGAACCACAGCGGGGGCCCTCATAGGTACGCAGTATTTT. Residues: CASSRTTAGALIGTQYF.

The chain joins TRBV5-1 to TRBJ1-1; D possibly corresponds to TRBD1 (6 bases). In germline, CDR1 is SGHRS, CDR2 YFSETQ. V lost 6 bases and J 0 bases, leaving 9 bases between the germline ends. This CDR3 has 13 residues. CDR3 DNA: TGCGCCAGCACGGACAGTTTGAACACTGAAGCTTTCTTT. Amino acids: CASTDSLNTEAFF.

J is TRBJ1-4 and V is TRBV2, with D tentatively TRBD1 (6 bases). CDR3 length: 15 amino acids. CDR1 and CDR2 from the germline V gene are SNHLY and FYNNEI. With 6 bases removed from V and 3 bases from J, the gap between germline ends came to 14 bases. The CDR3 nucleotides read TGTGCCAGCAGCATCACAGGGTTAGCTAATGAAAAACTGTTTTTT. Amino acid sequence: CASSITGLANEKLFF.

DNA of the CDR3: TGTGCCAGCAGTCCACGACAGGGAAGACACACAGATACGCAGTATTTT. Protein product: CASSPRQGRHTDTQYF. The chain carries TRBV28 and TRBJ2-3; the match to TRBD1 covers 7 bases. J was trimmed by 2 bases and V by 5 bases; bases with no gene match: 10. There are 16 residues in the CDR3. Germline V gene lookup returns CDR1 MDHEN and CDR2 SYDVKM.

V usage is TRBV24-1 and J usage is TRBJ2-1, with 11 bases aligning to TRBD2. Germline V CDR1 and CDR2: KGHDR, SFDVKD. Trimming cost V 9 bases and J 2 bases; bases outside gene matches: 2. The CDR3 runs to 14 residues. CDR3 DNA: TGTGCCACCGGGACTAGCGGAGCCTACAATGAGCAGTTCTTC. Amino acids: CATGTSGAYNEQFF.

V is TRBV3-1 (or the pseudogene TRBV3-2) and J is TRBJ2-7, with 8 bases matching TRBD1. The V and J ends lost 3 bases and 2 bases, in that order; junction bases with no gene match: 3. The CDR3 extends over 14 amino acids. Per the germline V gene, CDR1 is LGHDT and CDR2 is YNNKEL (reference sequence). The CDR3 DNA follows: TGTGCCAGCAGCCATTCAGGGGGCCCCTACGAGCAGTACGTC. It specifies CASSHSGGPYEQYV.

This clone has just a few counts. The V and J genes are TRBV4-1 and TRBJ2-3; 13 nucleotides agree with TRBD2. This CDR3 region has 18 residues. V lost 5 bases and J lost 1; bases outside the gene matches: 9. Germline assignment: CDR1 MGHRA and CDR2 YSYEKL. For the CDR3, the DNA is TGCGCCAGCAGCTTCCGACTAGCGGGAGGAGGGGGCACAGATACGCAGTATTTT. Its translation: CASSFRLAGGGGTDTQYF.

V gene TRBV10-3 combines with J gene TRBJ2-2; possibly TRBD1 for D (6 bases). Germline loops: CDR1 ENHRY, CDR2 SYGVKD. The CDR3 spans 16 residues. V was cut by 7 bases and J by 0 bases, with 15 bases left in between. CDR3 protein: CAIKSGDAPNTGELFF. In nucleotides, the CDR3 is TGTGCCATCAAATCAGGGGACGCACCGAACACCGGGGAGCTGTTTTTT.

The V and J genes are TRBV20-1 and TRBJ2-1, with 16 bases aligning to TRBD2. Germline lookup yields CDR1 DFQATT and CDR2 SNEGSKA (reference sequence). J was trimmed by 1 base and V by 3 bases; bases with no gene match: 9. This CDR3 region has 19 residues. The CDR3 here is CSASHGTSGGEGSYNEQFF. The DNA of the CDR3 is TGCAGTGCTAGTCACGGGACTAGCGGGGGGGAGGGTTCCTACAATGAGCAGTTCTTC.

The chain joins TRBV20-1 to TRBJ2-2, with D tentatively TRBD1 (6 bases). The V gene lost 3 bases and the J gene lost 8 bases, with 19 bases spanning the gap. CDR1 and CDR2 (germline): DFQATT, SNEGSKA (reference sequence). The CDR3 has 15 amino acids. CDR3 DNA: TGCAGTGCTAGTAGGACAGCCACCACGAGGGGGGAGCTGTTTTTT. Translating gives CSASRTATTRGELFF.

DNA of the CDR3: TGTGCCACCAGTGACCATCGGACAGGGCGGGATGAGCAGTTCTTC. It is translated as CATSDHRTGRDEQFF. The chain carries TRBV24-1 and TRBJ2-1, with 8 positions matching TRBD1. Looked up from germline, CDR1 is KGHDR and CDR2 is SFDVKD. The CDR3 sequence is 15 residues long. V lost 4 bases, J lost 8 bases, and 9 bases stayed unmatched.

The chain uses TRBV20-1 and TRBJ2-5; TRBD2 is a possible D gene (5 bases). With 3 bases removed from V and 8 bases from J, the gap between germline ends came to 19 bases. This CDR3 spans 14 amino acids. Germline V gene sequence: CDR1 DFQATT, CDR2 SNEGSKA (reference sequence). This CDR3 reads CSASTSGRPTTQYF. CDR3 DNA: TGCAGTGCTAGTACCTCGGGGAGACCGACTACCCAGTACTTC.

The chain links TRBV6-1 to TRBJ2-7, with 7 nucleotides matching TRBD1. The V segment lost 3 bases and the J segment 2 bases; nucleotides outside the gene matches: 7. Germline loops: CDR1 MNHNS, CDR2 SASEGT. The CDR3 is made up of 15 amino acids. The CDR3 DNA sequence: TGTGCCAGCAGTGACCCGGACAGGTTTACCTACGAGCAGTACTTC. Its protein is CASSDPDRFTYEQYF.

This clone was observed a single time. The junction does not match germline at one end; this may be a read error. V and J are TRBV11-2 and TRBJ2-5, with TRBD2 matching over 7 bases. Germline CDR1 SGHAT, CDR2 FQNNGV. The CDR3 consists of 14 residues. For the CDR3, the DNA is TGTGCCAGCAGCATAGACGGGAGGTGGGAGACCCAGTACTTC. It yields the protein CASSIDGRWETQYF.

The chain combines TRBV11-2 with TRBJ1-4; D unresolved. Germline CDR1 and CDR2: SGHAT and FQNNGV. The V and J ends lost 0 bases and 0 bases respectively, with 8 bases between them. There are 16 residues in the CDR3. CDR3 sequence: CASSLEGGATNEKLFF. Written as DNA, the CDR3 is TGTGCCAGCAGCTTAGAGGGTGGAGCAACTAATGAAAAACTGTTTTTT.

The chain uses TRBV18 and TRBJ1-3; no reliable D call. The germline V and J ends were trimmed by 3 bases and 8 bases, with 17 bases remaining between them. The germline V gene encodes CDR1 KGHSH and CDR2 LQKENI. The CDR3 sequence is 15 residues long. CDR3: CASSPPSTSGDTIYF. The CDR3 DNA reads TGTGCCAGCTCACCTCCTTCTACTTCGGGAGACACCATATATTTT.

The rearrangement joins TRBV20-1 to TRBJ1-1; D is unresolved. V lost 0 bases and J 11 bases, leaving 10 bases between the germline ends. Germline-derived CDR1 and CDR2 are DFQATT and SNEGSKA (reference sequence). The CDR3 covers 11 residues. The CDR3 DNA reads as TGCAGTGCTAGAGATCTTACCCAGGCTTTCTTT. This gives the protein CSARDLTQAFF.

This sequence joins TRBV7-9 and TRBJ1-2; 9 bases fit TRBD1. This CDR3 contains 17 residues. The junction had 12 bases not matched to a gene; V was cut back by 0 bases and J by 7 bases. Germline CDR1 is SEHNR and CDR2 is FQNEAQ (reference sequence). In nucleotides, the CDR3 is TGTGCCAGCAGCTTAGCGTTCCCGACAGGGGGTCGCTTTGGCTACACCTTC. Amino acid sequence: CASSLAFPTGGRFGYTF.

This chain joins TRBV19 and TRBJ1-5; TRBD1 matches 9 bases. The J segment lost 8 bases and the V segment lost 8 bases, leaving 13 bases of the junction unmatched. This CDR3 contains 15 residues. CDR1 and CDR2 (germline): LNHDA, SQIVND (reference sequence). CDR3 protein: CASRYETGGFKPQHF. CDR3 in DNA: TGTGCCAGTCGATATGAAACAGGGGGCTTCAAGCCCCAGCATTTT.

The V and J genes are TRBV5-1 and TRBJ2-3, with D uncertain. CDR3 length: 16 amino acids. Germline V lookup: CDR1 SGHRS, CDR2 YFSETQ. The V end was cut by 0 bases, the J end by 3 bases, with 14 bases between. CDR3 loop: CASSLASLALTDTQYF. In DNA form, the CDR3 reads TGCGCCAGCAGCTTGGCCTCCTTAGCTCTAACAGATACGCAGTATTTT.

V usage is TRBV5-1 and J usage is TRBJ2-7; D perhaps matches TRBD2 (5 bases). The V and J ends lost 0 bases and 1 base respectively, with 11 bases between them. This CDR3 comprises 15 residues. Germline CDR1 SGHRS, CDR2 YFSETQ. This CDR3 reads CASSLDVRDSYEQYF. As DNA, the CDR3 is TGCGCCAGCAGCTTGGATGTCCGGGATTCCTACGAGCAGTACTTC.

This clone was recorded once. The chain recombines TRBV3-1 (or the pseudogene TRBV3-2) with TRBJ2-5; TRBD2 matches 8 bases. Germline trimming cut 1 base from V and 5 bases from J; bases unmatched to any gene: 9. This CDR3 is built from 16 residues. Germline CDR1 and CDR2: LGHDT and YNNKEL (reference sequence). CDR3 sequence: CASSQGTRRGAETQYF. CDR3 sequence (DNA): TGTGCCAGCAGCCAAGGGACCCGGCGGGGGGCTGAGACCCAGTACTTC.

V gene TRBV6-5 combines with J gene TRBJ1-6; perhaps TRBD1 as D (5 bases). This CDR3 comprises 13 residues. CDR1 MNHEY and CDR2 SVGAGI come from the germline V gene. Trimming took 11 bases from V and 5 from J, leaving 13 bases between them. CDR3 amino acids: CAAQDQNNSPLHF. The CDR3 bases are TGTGCCGCACAGGATCAGAATAATTCACCCCTCCACTTT.

The chain links TRBV18 to TRBJ2-5; D is unclear. The germline V gene encodes CDR1 KGHSH and CDR2 LQKENI. This CDR3 region has 15 residues. V was trimmed by 5 bases and J by 5 bases, leaving 18 bases between them. CDR3 loop: CASSARVPLGETQYF. CDR3 DNA sequence: TGTGCCAGCTCAGCCCGGGTCCCCCTCGGGGAGACCCAGTACTTC.

The rearrangement uses TRBV28 and TRBJ1-3, with TRBD1 as a possible D gene (5 bases). Trimming left V 3 bases short and J 3 bases short, with 18 bases between. CDR1 is MDHEN and CDR2 is SYDVKM in the germline V gene. The CDR3 covers 17 residues. CDR3 protein: CASSLTVHAALGNTIYF. The DNA of the CDR3 is TGTGCCAGCAGTTTGACAGTCCACGCAGCTCTTGGAAACACCATATATTTT.